A single T cell receptor beta chain is shown here with its context. These data come from a study of blood T cells in healthy people across ages. The second PCR ran about 6 to 12 cycles with a sample-barcoded 5' primer and J-beta primers. One entry per CDR3 protein, called by TCRdb with MiXCR from the 5' RACE reads. The repertoire holds about a million distinct CDR3 sequences, with around two fifths as singletons. This CDR3 has 18 residues. V lost 3 bases and J lost 0, with 17 bases in between. Germline CDR1 reads SGHTA; CDR2 reads FQGTGA. The sequence came from a young man in good health. Sequenced material: blood. J is TRBJ2-2 and V is TRBV7-3; weak D call: TRBD2 (6 bases). The CDR3 region has the DNA TGTGCCAGCAGCTTTTCTAGCGTCCGAATCCCGAACACCGGGGAGCTGTTTTTT. Residues: CASSFSSVRIPNTGELFF.